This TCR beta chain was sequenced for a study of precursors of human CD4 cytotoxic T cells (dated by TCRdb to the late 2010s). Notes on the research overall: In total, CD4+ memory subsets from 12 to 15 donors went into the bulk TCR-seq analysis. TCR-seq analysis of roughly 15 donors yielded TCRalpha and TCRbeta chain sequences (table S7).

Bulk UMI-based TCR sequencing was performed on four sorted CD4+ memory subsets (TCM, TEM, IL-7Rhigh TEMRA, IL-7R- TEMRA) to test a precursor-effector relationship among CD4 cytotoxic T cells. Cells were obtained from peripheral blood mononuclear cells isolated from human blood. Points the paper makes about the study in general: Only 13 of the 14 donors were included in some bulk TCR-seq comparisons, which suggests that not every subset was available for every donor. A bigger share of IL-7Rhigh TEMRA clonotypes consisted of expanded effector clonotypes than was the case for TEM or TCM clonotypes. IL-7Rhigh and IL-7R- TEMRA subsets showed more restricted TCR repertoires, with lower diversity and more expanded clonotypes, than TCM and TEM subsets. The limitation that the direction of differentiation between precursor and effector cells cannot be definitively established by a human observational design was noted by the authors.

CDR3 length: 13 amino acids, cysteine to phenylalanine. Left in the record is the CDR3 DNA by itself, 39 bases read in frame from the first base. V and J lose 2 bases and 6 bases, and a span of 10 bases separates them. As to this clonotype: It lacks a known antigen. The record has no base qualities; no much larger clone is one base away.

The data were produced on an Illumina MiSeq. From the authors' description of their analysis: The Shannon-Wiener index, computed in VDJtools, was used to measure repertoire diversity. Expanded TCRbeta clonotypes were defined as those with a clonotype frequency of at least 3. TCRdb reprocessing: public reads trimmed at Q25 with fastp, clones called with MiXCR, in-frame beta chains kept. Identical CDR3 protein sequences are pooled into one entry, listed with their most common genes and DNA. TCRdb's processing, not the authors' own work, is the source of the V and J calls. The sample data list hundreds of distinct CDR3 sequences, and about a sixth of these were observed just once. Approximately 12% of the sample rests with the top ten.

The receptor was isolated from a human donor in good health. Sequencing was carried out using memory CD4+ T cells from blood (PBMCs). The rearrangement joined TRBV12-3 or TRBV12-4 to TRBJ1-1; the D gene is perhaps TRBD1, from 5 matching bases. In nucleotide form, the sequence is TGTGCCAGCAGTTTAAAAAGGGGAGCTGAAGCTTTCTTT. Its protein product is CASSLKRGAEAFF.